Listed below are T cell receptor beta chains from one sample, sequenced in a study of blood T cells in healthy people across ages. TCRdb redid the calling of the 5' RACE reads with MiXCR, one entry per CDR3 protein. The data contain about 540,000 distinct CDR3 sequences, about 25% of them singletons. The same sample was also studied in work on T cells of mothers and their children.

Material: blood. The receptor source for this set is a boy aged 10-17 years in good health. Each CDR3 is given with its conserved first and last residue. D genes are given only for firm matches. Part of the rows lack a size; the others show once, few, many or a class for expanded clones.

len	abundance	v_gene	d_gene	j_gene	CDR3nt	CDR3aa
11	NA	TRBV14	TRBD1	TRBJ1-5	TGTGCCAGCAGCATACAGGGGGACCAGCATTTT	CASSIQGDQHF
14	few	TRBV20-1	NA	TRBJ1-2	TGCAGTGCTAGAGCAGGAGATATTAACTATGGCTACACCTTC	CSARAGDINYGYTF
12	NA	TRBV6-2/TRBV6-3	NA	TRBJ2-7	TGTGCCAGCAGCCGACGGGCTAGGGAGCAGTACTTC	CASSRRAREQYF
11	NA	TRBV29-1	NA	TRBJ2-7	TGCAGCGTTGTTTGGGGATACGAGCAGTACTTC	CSVVWGYEQYF
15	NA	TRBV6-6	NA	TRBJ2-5	TGTGCCAGCAGAGTTCCGGGGAACTCTCAAGAGACCCAGTACTTC	CASRVPGNSQETQYF
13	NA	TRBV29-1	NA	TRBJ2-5	TGCAGCGTCAGGACTCTTACCGCGGAGACCCAGTACTTC	CSVRTLTAETQYF
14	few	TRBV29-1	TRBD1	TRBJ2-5	TGCAGCGTCGGGGGACAGGGGTTAGGAGAGACCCAGTACTTC	CSVGGQGLGETQYF
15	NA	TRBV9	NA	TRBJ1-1	TGTGCCAGCAGCTGGGGAGGGGAGCCAACCACTGAAGCTTTCTTT	CASSWGGEPTTEAFF
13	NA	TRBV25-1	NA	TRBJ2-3	TGTGCCAGCAGTCACAGGGTCACAGATACGCAGTATTTT	CASSHRVTDTQYF
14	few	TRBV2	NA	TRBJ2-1	TGTGCCAGCAGTGAATGGGACGTTGGCAATGAGCAGTTCTTC	CASSEWDVGNEQFF
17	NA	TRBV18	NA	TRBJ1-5	TGTGCCAGCTCACCGGCAGAGGCGGGGGGCGCGGGTCAGCCCCAGCATTTT	CASSPAEAGGAGQPQHF
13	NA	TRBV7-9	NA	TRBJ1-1	TGTGCCAGCAGCCAAGTGGGGGGCCCTGAAGCTTTCTTT	CASSQVGGPEAFF
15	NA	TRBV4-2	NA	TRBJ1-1	TGTGCCAGCAGCCAAGATCGTACGGGGAACACTGAAGCTTTCTTT	CASSQDRTGNTEAFF
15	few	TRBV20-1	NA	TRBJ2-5	TGCAGTGCTAGTCAAGCCGGGTTGAGTTTGAAGACCCAGTACTTC	CSASQAGLSLKTQYF
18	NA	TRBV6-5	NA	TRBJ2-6	TGTGCCAGCAGTTACGGGGGCAAAAGGGGCTCTGGGGCCAACGTCCTGACTTTC	CASSYGGKRGSGANVLTF
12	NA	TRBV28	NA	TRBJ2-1	TGTGCCAGCAGTTTACCTACGGGGGCCGCGTTCTTC	CASSLPTGAAFF
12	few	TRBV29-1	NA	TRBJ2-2	TGCAGCGCCAGACAGGACACCGGGGAGCTGTTTTTT	CSARQDTGELFF
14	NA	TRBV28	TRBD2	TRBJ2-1	TGTGCCAGCCTATCTCTAGCGGGCTACAATGAGCAGTTCTTC	CASLSLAGYNEQFF
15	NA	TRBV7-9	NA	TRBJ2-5	TGTGCCAGCAGCTTTGGTCCCACAGAGCAAGAGACCCAGTACTTC	CASSFGPTEQETQYF
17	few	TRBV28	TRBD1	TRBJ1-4	TGTGCCAGCACCGACGTGGGACAGGGCTCCTCTGGTGAAAAACTGTTTTTT	CASTDVGQGSSGEKLFF
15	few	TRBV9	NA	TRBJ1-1	TGTGCCAGCAGCGTAGAGACAGGCTTGAACACTGAAGCTTTCTTT	CASSVETGLNTEAFF
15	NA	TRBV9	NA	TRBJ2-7	TGTGCCAGCAGGTGGGCCGAACCGTCGGGCTACGAGCAGTACTTC	CASRWAEPSGYEQYF
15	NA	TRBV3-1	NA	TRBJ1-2	TGTGCCAGCAGCAAAGAATCCAGGGTATTAGATGGCTACACCTTC	CASSKESRVLDGYTF
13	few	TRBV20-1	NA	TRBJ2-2	TGCAGTGCTAGATTCCTAAACACCGGGGAGCTGTTTTTT	CSARFLNTGELFF
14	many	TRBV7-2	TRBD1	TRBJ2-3	TGTGCCAGCAGCCTGGACAGGGGCACAGATACGCAGTATTTT	CASSLDRGTDTQYF
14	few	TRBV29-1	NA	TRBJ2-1	TGCAGCGTCCCTGGGGCAAAAATATCCGGTGAGCAGTTCTTC	CSVPGAKISGEQFF
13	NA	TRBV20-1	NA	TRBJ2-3	TGCAGTGAGGCGCGGATAAACACAGATACGCAGTATTTT	CSEARINTDTQYF
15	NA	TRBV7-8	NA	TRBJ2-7	TGTGCCAGCAGCTCAGACAATACGAGCTCCTACGAGCAGTACTTC	CASSSDNTSSYEQYF
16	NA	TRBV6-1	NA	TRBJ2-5	TGTGCCAGCAGTCCACATCCCGGGGACTCACAAGAGACCCAGTACTTC	CASSPHPGDSQETQYF